These T cell receptor beta chains were read from a single sample in a study of blood T cell repertoires in COVID-19. TCRdb keeps only in-frame clones here, not all; method: immunoSEQ multiplex PCR. Among 200,000 to 250,000 clones, approximately 88% were seen once, and the ten largest hold under 4.5%. Sequencing was carried out using PBMCs or T cells enriched from blood (not recorded which). The receptors were sampled from a woman in her 30s who had been exposed to COVID-19. Each CDR3 is given with its conserved first and last residue. Fields, in order: D gene, clone size, V gene, J gene, CDR3 protein, CDR3 DNA. The D gene is left open where the match is weak. Some rows have no size entry. The others give once, few or many, or a class for an expanded clone.

TRBD2	NA	TRBV13	TRBJ2-7	CASSLGGTSSYEQYF	TGTGCCAGCAGCTTAGGGGGGACTAGCTCCTACGAGCAGTACTTC
TRBD1	few	TRBV4-1	TRBJ1-4	CASSLGTANEKLFF	TGCGCCAGCAGCCTCGGGACAGCTAATGAAAAACTGTTTTTT
TRBD1	NA	TRBV29-1	TRBJ2-1	CSGRTGVTTNEQFF	TGCAGCGGTCGGACAGGGGTCACAACCAATGAGCAGTTCTTC
NA	NA	TRBV5-4	TRBJ2-4	CASSPGTPSGEPNIQYF	TGTGCCAGCAGCCCCGGGACTCCGTCGGGAGAGCCAAACATTCAGTACTTC
TRBD1	NA	TRBV27	TRBJ2-7	CASSITGVSYEQYF	TGTGCCAGCAGTATTACAGGGGTCTCCTACGAGCAGTACTTC
NA	NA	TRBV7-2	TRBJ1-6	CASSQLMSSPLHF	TGTGCCAGCAGCCAACTTATGAGTTCACCCCTCCACTTT
TRBD1	NA	TRBV18	TRBJ1-5	CASSEGQTSNQPQHF	TGTGCCAGCTCCGAGGGACAGACTAGCAATCAGCCCCAGCATTTT
NA	NA	TRBV2	TRBJ2-1	CASSERGSRDEQFF	TGTGCCAGCAGTGAAAGGGGGAGTCGCGATGAGCAGTTCTTC
TRBD1	NA	TRBV11-3	TRBJ2-5	CASSRTGYQETQYF	TGTGCCAGCAGCCGGACAGGGTATCAAGAGACCCAGTACTTC
TRBD1	NA	TRBV19	TRBJ2-1	CASSNSGTGKNEQFF	TGTGCCAGTAGTAATTCCGGGACAGGGAAAAATGAGCAGTTCTTC
NA	NA	TRBV24-1	TRBJ1-2	CAKLSGANYGYTF	TGTGCCAAACTGTCAGGGGCTAACTATGGCTACACCTTC
TRBD2	NA	TRBV7-2	TRBJ2-2	CASSLEGLVPGELFF	TGTGCCAGCAGCTTAGAGGGACTAGTCCCCGGGGAGCTGTTTTTT
TRBD2	few	TRBV10-3	TRBJ2-1	CAISEFGSGRALGNEQFF	TGTGCCATCAGTGAGTTTGGTAGCGGGAGGGCCCTCGGGAATGAGCAGTTCTTC
TRBD2	NA	TRBV24-1	TRBJ2-2	CATRRRGREHTGELFF	TGTGCCACCAGGAGGCGGGGGAGGGAGCACACCGGGGAGCTGTTTTTT
TRBD1	NA	TRBV5-1	TRBJ2-7	CASSPRPTGGVGEQYF	TGCGCCAGCAGCCCAAGACCGACAGGGGGAGTGGGCGAGCAGTACTTC
NA	NA	TRBV7-6	TRBJ1-1	CASSSRLNTEAFF	TGTGCCAGCAGCTCCAGGCTGAACACTGAAGCTTTCTTT
TRBD1	NA	TRBV7-3	TRBJ1-1	CASSLDGTGVRGTEAFF	TGTGCCAGCAGCTTAGACGGGACAGGGGTCCGGGGAACTGAAGCTTTCTTT
TRBD2	NA	TRBV29-1	TRBJ2-1	CSVEGGTSGLSYNEQFF	TGCAGCGTTGAAGGCGGGACTAGCGGGCTGTCCTACAATGAGCAGTTCTTC
TRBD1	once	TRBV6-2/TRBV6-3	TRBJ1-6	CASSRHGQGKNSPLHF	TGTGCCAGCAGCCGACACGGACAGGGCAAAAATTCACCCCTCCACTTT
NA	NA	TRBV5-5	TRBJ1-4	CASSFLEQAGEKLFF	TGTGCCAGCAGCTTTCTTGAGCAGGCAGGCGAAAAACTGTTTTTT
NA	NA	TRBV6-2/TRBV6-3	TRBJ2-3	CASSRPSRGSDTQYF	TGTGCCAGCAGCCGTCCCAGTAGAGGTTCAGATACGCAGTATTTT
NA	few	TRBV6-5	TRBJ2-7	CASGRTGTYEQYF	TGTGCCAGCGGGAGAACCGGGACCTACGAGCAGTACTTC
NA	NA	TRBV5-4	TRBJ1-2	CASSPGLQDEYGYTF	TGTGCCAGCAGCCCAGGCCTACAGGATGAGTATGGCTACACCTTC
TRBD1	NA	TRBV3-1/TRBV3-2	TRBJ1-1	CASSQRTGSAFF	TGTGCCAGCAGCCAGAGGACAGGGAGCGCTTTCTTT
NA	NA	TRBV28	TRBJ2-1	CASSLMDTNEQFF	TGTGCCAGCAGTCTCATGGACACAAATGAGCAGTTCTTC
TRBD2	NA	TRBV14	TRBJ2-1	CASSQGLAGPDREQFF	TGTGCCAGCAGCCAGGGACTAGCGGGCCCGGATCGGGAGCAGTTCTTC
NA	NA	TRBV19	TRBJ1-2	CASSMAAVNYGYTF	TGTGCCAGTAGTATGGCCGCGGTTAACTATGGCTACACCTTC
TRBD1	NA	TRBV2	TRBJ2-7	CASRTGGPYEQYF	TGTGCCAGCAGGACAGGGGGACCCTACGAGCAGTACTTC
TRBD2	NA	TRBV27	TRBJ2-1	CASRTLAGEQYNEQFF	TGTGCCAGCAGGACTTTAGCGGGAGAGCAATACAATGAGCAGTTCTTC
TRBD2	NA	TRBV6-5	TRBJ2-1	CASRTSWPYNEQFF	TGTGCCAGCCGGACTAGCTGGCCCTACAATGAGCAGTTCTTC
NA	NA	TRBV7-9	TRBJ2-3	CASSLDRGTDTQYF	TGTGCCAGCAGCTTAGACAGAGGCACAGATACGCAGTATTTT
NA	NA	TRBV27	TRBJ1-1	CASSLSGLRDTEAFF	TGTGCCAGCAGTTTGAGTGGCCTCCGGGACACTGAAGCTTTCTTT
NA	NA	TRBV24-1	TRBJ2-2	CATSPPNTGELFF	TGTGCCACCAGCCCCCCAAACACCGGGGAGCTGTTTTTT
NA	NA	TRBV5-1	TRBJ2-2	CASRPQGGGTGELFF	TGCGCCAGCAGACCCCAGGGAGGGGGCACCGGGGAGCTGTTTTTT
TRBD2	NA	TRBV2	TRBJ2-3	CASSDGLREGRGDTQYF	TGTGCCAGCAGTGATGGGTTGCGGGAGGGCCGTGGAGATACGCAGTATTTT
NA	few	TRBV2	TRBJ1-1	CASSKDMNTEAFF	TGTGCCAGCAGTAAGGACATGAACACTGAAGCTTTCTTT
TRBD2	NA	TRBV2	TRBJ2-1	CASSETSGAYNEQFF	TGTGCCAGCAGTGAAACTAGCGGTGCCTACAATGAGCAGTTCTTC
TRBD1	NA	TRBV5-1	TRBJ1-1	CASSLVQGGGTEAFF	TGCGCCAGCAGCTTGGTACAGGGGGGAGGAACTGAAGCTTTCTTT
TRBD2	few	TRBV6-5	TRBJ2-5	CASSYSTAGGETQYF	TGTGCCAGCAGTTACTCGACAGCGGGAGGAGAGACCCAGTACTTC
NA	NA	TRBV14	TRBJ1-1	CASSQDTLGSFGTEAFF	TGTGCCAGCAGCCAAGACACCCTGGGCTCTTTTGGTACTGAAGCTTTCTTT
NA	once	TRBV12-5	TRBJ1-1	CASGSGTLNTEAFF	TGTGCTAGTGGTTCCGGGACATTGAACACTGAAGCTTTCTTT
NA	NA	TRBV11-2	TRBJ1-3	CASSARSSGNTIYF	TGTGCCAGCAGCGCCAGATCATCCGGAAACACCATATATTTT
TRBD2	once	TRBV28	TRBJ2-7	CASSPPPGLAGGQYF	TGTGCCAGCAGTCCCCCCCCAGGACTAGCCGGGGGGCAGTACTTC
NA	NA	TRBV19	TRBJ1-5	CASRQEFDQPQHF	TGTGCCAGTAGACAGGAGTTTGATCAGCCCCAGCATTTT
TRBD1	NA	TRBV6-5	TRBJ1-2	CASSRDSPYGYTF	TGTGCCAGCAGTAGGGACAGCCCCTATGGCTACACCTTC
NA	NA	TRBV6-5	TRBJ2-7	CASSRTLNRGNEQYF	TGTGCCAGCAGCCGCACCCTGAATAGGGGTAACGAGCAGTACTTC
NA	NA	TRBV19	TRBJ1-5	CASGNREPSNQPQHF	TGTGCCAGTGGGAACAGGGAACCTAGCAATCAGCCCCAGCATTTT
NA	once	TRBV30	TRBJ1-1	CAWSVSIEAFF	TGTGCCTGGAGTGTGAGTATTGAAGCTTTCTTT
NA	NA	TRBV11-2	TRBJ1-1	CASSSLMNTEAFF	TGTGCCAGCAGCTCCCTTATGAACACTGAAGCTTTCTTT
NA	NA	TRBV5-1	TRBJ1-2	CASSFGGSDGYTF	TGCGCCAGCAGCTTCGGGGGGTCCGATGGCTACACCTTC
TRBD1	NA	TRBV7-9	TRBJ1-5	CASSFGTGGQPQHF	TGTGCCAGCAGCTTTGGGACAGGCGGGCAGCCCCAGCATTTT
NA	NA	TRBV28	TRBJ2-5	CASSLTARQETQYF	TGTGCCAGCAGTTTGACCGCGAGGCAAGAGACCCAGTACTTC
TRBD2	NA	TRBV5-1	TRBJ2-2	CASSPILAGDNTGELFF	TGCGCCAGCAGCCCCATCCTAGCGGGAGATAACACCGGGGAGCTGTTTTTT